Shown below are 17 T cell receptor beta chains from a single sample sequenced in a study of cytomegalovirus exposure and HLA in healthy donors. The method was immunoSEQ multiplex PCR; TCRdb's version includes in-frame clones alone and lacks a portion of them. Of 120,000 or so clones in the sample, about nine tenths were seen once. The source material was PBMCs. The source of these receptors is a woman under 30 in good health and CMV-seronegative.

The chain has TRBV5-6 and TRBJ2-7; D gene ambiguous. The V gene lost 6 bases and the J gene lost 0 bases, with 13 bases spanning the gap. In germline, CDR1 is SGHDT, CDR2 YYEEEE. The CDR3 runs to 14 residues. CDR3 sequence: CASNDDSSSYEQYF. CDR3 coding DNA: TGTGCCAGCAACGACGACTCGAGCTCCTACGAGCAGTACTTC.

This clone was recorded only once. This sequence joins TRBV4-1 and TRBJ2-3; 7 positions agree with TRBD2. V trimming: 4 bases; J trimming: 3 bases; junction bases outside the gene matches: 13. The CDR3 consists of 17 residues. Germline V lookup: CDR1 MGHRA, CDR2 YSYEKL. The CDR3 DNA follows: TGCGCCAGCAGCCCAGGTGGGGCGCGGGAGAAGACAGATACGCAGTATTTT. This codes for CASSPGGAREKTDTQYF.

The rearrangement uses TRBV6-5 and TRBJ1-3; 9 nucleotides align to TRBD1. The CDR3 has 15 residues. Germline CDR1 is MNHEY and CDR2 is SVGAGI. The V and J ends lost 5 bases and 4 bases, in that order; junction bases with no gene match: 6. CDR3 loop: CASSLTGTGGNTIYF. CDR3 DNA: TGTGCCAGCAGTCTAACGGGGACAGGGGGAAACACCATATATTTT.

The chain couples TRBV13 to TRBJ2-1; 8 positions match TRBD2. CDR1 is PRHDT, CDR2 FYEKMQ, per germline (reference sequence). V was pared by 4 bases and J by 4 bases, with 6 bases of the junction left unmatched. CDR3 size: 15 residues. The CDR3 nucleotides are TGTGCCAGCAGCTCGCGACTAGCGAAGTACAATGAGCAGTTCTTC. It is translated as CASSSRLAKYNEQFF.

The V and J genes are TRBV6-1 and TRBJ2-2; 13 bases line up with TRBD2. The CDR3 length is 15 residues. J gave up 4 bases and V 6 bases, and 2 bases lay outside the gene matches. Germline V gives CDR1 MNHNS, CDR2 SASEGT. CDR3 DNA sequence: TGTGCCAGCAGCGGACTAGCGGGAGTCACCGGGGAGCTGTTTTTT. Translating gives CASSGLAGVTGELFF.

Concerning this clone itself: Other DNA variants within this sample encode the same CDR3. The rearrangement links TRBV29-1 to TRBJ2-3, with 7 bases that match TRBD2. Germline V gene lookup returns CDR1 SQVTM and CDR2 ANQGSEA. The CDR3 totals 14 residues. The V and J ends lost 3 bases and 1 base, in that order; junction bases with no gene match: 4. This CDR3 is CSVESSGRTDTQYF. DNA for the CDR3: TGCAGCGTTGAGTCTAGCGGCCGCACAGATACGCAGTATTTT.

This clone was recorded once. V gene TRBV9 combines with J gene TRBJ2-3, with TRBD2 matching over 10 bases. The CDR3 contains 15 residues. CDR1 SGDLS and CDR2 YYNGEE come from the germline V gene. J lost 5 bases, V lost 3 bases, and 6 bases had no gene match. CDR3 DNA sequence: TGTGCCAGCAGCGGGACTAGCGGTTTCGGAGATACGCAGTATTTT. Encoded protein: CASSGTSGFGDTQYF.

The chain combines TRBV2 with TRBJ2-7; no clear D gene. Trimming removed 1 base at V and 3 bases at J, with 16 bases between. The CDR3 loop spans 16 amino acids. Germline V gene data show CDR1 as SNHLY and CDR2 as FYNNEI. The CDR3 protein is CASSEDTARWVYEQYF. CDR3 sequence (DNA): TGTGCCAGCAGTGAAGACACCGCGAGGTGGGTCTACGAGCAGTACTTC.

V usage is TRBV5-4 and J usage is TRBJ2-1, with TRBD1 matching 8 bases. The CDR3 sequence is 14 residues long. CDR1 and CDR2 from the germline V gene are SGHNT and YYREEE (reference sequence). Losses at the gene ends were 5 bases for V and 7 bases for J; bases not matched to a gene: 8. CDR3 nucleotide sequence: TGTGCCAGCAGTCCTCCGACAGGGGTGAATGAGCAGTTCTTC. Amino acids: CASSPPTGVNEQFF.

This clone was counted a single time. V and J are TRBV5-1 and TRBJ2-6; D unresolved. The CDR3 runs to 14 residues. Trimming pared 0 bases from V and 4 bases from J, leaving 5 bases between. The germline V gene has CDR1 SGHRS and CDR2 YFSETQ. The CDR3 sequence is CASSLGAGANVLTF. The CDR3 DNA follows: TGCGCCAGCAGCTTGGGGGCGGGGGCCAACGTCCTGACTTTC.

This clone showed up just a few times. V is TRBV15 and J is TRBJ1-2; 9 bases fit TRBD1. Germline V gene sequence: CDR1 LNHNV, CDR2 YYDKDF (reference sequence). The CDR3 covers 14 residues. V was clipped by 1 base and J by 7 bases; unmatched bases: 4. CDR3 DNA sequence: TGTGCCACCAGCAGAGGAGGGGACAGGGTTGGCTACACCTTC. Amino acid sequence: CATSRGGDRVGYTF. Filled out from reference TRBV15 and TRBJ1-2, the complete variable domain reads DAMVIQNPRYQVTQFGKPVTLSCSQTLNHNVMYWYQQKSSQAPKLLFHYYDKDFNNEADTPDNFQSRRPNTSFCFLDIRSPGLGDTAMYLCATSRGGDRVGYTFGSGTRLTVV.

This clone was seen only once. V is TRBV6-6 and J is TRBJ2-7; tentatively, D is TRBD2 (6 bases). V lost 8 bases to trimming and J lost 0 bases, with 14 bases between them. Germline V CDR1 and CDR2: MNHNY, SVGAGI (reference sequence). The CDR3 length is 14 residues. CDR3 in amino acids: CASRPSGVSYEQYF. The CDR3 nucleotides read TGTGCCAGCCGTCCTTCGGGAGTCTCCTACGAGCAGTACTTC.

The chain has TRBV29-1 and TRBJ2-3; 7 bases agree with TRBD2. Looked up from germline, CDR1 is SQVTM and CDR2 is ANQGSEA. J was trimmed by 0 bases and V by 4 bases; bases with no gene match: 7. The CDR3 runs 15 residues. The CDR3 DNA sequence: TGCAGCGTTGTTGGGACTAAGGGTAGCACAGATACGCAGTATTTT. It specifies CSVVGTKGSTDTQYF.

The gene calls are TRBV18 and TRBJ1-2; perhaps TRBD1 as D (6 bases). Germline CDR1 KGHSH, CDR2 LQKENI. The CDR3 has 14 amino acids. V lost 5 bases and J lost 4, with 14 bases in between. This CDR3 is CASSSSGGGYGYTF. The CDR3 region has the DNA TGTGCCAGCTCATCCTCGGGGGGCGGCTATGGCTACACCTTC.

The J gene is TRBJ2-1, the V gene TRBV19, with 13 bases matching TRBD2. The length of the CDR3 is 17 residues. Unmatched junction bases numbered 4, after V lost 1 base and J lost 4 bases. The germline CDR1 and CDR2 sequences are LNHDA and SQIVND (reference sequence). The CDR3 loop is CASSIGGLAGYYNEQFF. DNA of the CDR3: TGTGCCAGTAGTATAGGGGGACTAGCGGGATATTACAATGAGCAGTTCTTC.

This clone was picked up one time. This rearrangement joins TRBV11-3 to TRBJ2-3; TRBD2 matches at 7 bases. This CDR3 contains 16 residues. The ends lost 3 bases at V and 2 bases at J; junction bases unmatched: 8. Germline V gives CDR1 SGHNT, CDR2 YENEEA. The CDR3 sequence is CASSLDLAETTDTQYF. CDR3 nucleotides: TGTGCCAGCAGCTTGGACCTAGCGGAAACCACAGATACGCAGTATTTT. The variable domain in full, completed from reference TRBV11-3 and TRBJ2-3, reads EAGVVQSPRYKIIEKKQPVAFWCNPISGHNTLYWYLQNLGQGPELLIRYENEEAVDDSQLPKDRFSAERLKGVDSTLKIQPAELGDSAVYLCASSLDLAETTDTQYFGPGTRLTVL.

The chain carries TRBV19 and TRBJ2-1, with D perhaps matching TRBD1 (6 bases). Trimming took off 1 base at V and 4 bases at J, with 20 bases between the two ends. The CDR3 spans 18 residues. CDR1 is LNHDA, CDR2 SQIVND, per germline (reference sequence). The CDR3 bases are TGTGCCAGTAGTATAGGTCTTTGGGGGCAGAGTTCTTACAATGAGCAGTTCTTC. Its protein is CASSIGLWGQSSYNEQFF.